The sequence of this T cell receptor (beta chain) was determined in a study of T cell responses to AZD1222 COVID-19 vaccine. CDR1 and CDR2 from the germline V gene are DFQATT and SNEGSKA (reference sequence). The germline V and J ends were trimmed by 3 bases and 2 bases, with 4 bases remaining between them. This CDR3 has 11 amino acids. The repertoire was sequenced with immunoSEQ multiplex PCR; TCRdb's copy has only in-frame clones and lacks some. This table has some 100,000 clones, just under 90% appearing once. Findings and caveats of the study: Nearly half of the spike-specific TCRs reportedly recognize variant regions that carry no mutations. Repertoire samples came only from after the peak T cell response. Spike regions recognized by vaccine-associated CD4 TCRs spanned the protein, led by 160-218 and 743-854. Baseline seropositives among AZD1222 recipients totaled only five to seven.

On this clone: The target antigen is unknown.

The origin of this receptor is an adult in good health. This sample comprised peripheral blood, obtained on day 0 of AZD1222 vaccination. The gene calls are TRBV20-1 and TRBJ2-5; D unresolved. CDR3 residues: CSARRQETQYF. The DNA of the CDR3 is TGCAGTGCTAGGCGGCAAGAGACCCAGTACTTC.